Listed here is a single TCR beta chain. As yet, its antigen is unknown. V was clipped by 0 bases and J by 9 bases; unmatched bases: 7. CDR1 is MGHRA and CDR2 is YSYEKL in the germline V gene. This CDR3 is built from 16 residues. These data belong to a study of regulatory T cells in long-lasting Graves disease. Study conclusions and caveats: Persistent Graves' patients had lower TCR diversity than newly diagnosed ones. The study found TRBV28, TRBJ1-2 and TRBJ2-5 favored in persistent disease.

Construction of the TCR beta libraries employed iRepertoire HTBI primers in conjunction with Arm-PCR of CDR3 regions. TCRdb re-derived calls from the multiplex PCR reads in MiXCR, one entry per CDR3 protein. The sample has about 460,000 distinct CDR3 sequences; approximately 14% are singletons. The time point was: newly diagnosed GD, antithyroid drugs for less than 3 months. The TCR library used RNA extracted from PBMCs. The sample also formed part of further work on T cells in Graves' hyperthyroidism and ophthalmopathy. That report notes: Model predictions of ophthalmopathy came a median about 6.3 months before onset.

The source material was peripheral blood mononuclear cells (PBMCs), sampled at new diagnosis, from a patient treated with antithyroid drugs. This receptor was identified in a woman aged 45-60 years with Graves disease. The chain uses TRBV4-1 and TRBJ2-1, with 11 nucleotides matching TRBD2. The CDR3 is CASSQEELAGAGEQFF. DNA of the CDR3: TGCGCCAGCAGCCAAGAGGAACTAGCGGGAGCCGGTGAGCAGTTCTTC.